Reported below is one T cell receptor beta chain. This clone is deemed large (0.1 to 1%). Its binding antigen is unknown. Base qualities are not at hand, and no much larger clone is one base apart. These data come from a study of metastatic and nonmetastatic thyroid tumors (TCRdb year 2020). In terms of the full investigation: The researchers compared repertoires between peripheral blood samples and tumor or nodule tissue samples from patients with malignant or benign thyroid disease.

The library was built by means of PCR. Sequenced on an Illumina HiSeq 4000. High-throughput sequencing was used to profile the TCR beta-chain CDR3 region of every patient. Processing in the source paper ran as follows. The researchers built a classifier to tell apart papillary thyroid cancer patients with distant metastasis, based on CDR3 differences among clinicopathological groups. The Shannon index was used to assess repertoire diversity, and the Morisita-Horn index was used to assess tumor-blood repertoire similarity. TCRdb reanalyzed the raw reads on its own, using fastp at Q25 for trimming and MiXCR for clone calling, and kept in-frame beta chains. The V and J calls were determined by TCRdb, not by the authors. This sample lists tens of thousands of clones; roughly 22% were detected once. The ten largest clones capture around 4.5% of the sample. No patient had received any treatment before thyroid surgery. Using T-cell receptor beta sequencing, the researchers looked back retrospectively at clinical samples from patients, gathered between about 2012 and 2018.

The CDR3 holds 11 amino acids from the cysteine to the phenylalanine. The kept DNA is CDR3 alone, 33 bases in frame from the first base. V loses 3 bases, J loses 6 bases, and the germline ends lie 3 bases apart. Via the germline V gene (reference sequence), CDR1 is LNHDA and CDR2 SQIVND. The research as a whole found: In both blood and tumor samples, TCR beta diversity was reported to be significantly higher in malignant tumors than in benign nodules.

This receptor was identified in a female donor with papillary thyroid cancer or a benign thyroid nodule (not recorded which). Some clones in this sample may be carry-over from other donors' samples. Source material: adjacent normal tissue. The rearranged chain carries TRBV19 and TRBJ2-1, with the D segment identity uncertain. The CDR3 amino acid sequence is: CASSMSNEQFF. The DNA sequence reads TGTGCCAGTAGTATGAGCAATGAGCAGTTCTTC.